This is a list of T cell receptor beta chains from one sample in a study of blood T cells in healthy people across ages. TCRdb processed the 5' RACE reads anew with MiXCR; each CDR3 protein has one entry. The data show 1 million or so distinct CDR3 sequences, less than 50% seen once. The sequenced sample consisted of blood. The receptors were sampled from a woman aged 55-69 years in good health. Both conserved end residues are part of each CDR3. A D gene is named only where the DNA matches it firmly. Size is stated for part of the rows, as once, few or many counts, or as a class when the clone is expanded.

TRBD2,TRBV7-8,.,TRBJ2-7,TGTGCCAGCAGCTTCGGACTAGCGGGAGGTTGCGAGCAGTACTTC,CASSFGLAGGCEQYF
TRBD1,TRBV7-2,.,TRBJ2-7,TGTGCCAGCAGTTTAGACAGGGGGCGCTTCGAGCAGTACTTC,CASSLDRGRFEQYF
.,TRBV29-1,few,TRBJ2-7,TGCAGCGTCGCGACCACAGGTATCTCCTACGAGCAGTACTTC,CSVATTGISYEQYF
TRBD2,TRBV28,.,TRBJ2-5,TGTGCCAGCAGTTGGCCCGCGCAGGGGACTAGTTTGGAGACCCAGTACTTC,CASSWPAQGTSLETQYF
.,TRBV7-9,.,TRBJ1-1,TGTGCCAGCAGCTACGATCAGGGAAAGGGCACTGAAGCTTTCTTT,CASSYDQGKGTEAFF
TRBD2,TRBV20-1,many,TRBJ2-5,TGCAGTGCTTTCTCCTTAGCGGGAGGAGAGACCCAGTACTTC,CSAFSLAGGETQYF
.,TRBV20-1,few,TRBJ2-7,TGCAGTGCTAGGCACCACAGGGGAGGGGACGAGCAGTACTTC,CSARHHRGGDEQYF
TRBD2,TRBV7-8,few,TRBJ2-2,TGTGCCAGCAGCCCTTCCGGGACTACCACCGGGGAGCTGTTTTTT,CASSPSGTTTGELFF
TRBD2,TRBV10-3,.,TRBJ2-4,TGTGCCATCCGCCCTAGCGGGACTGACATTCAGTACTTC,CAIRPSGTDIQYF
TRBD2,TRBV5-1,.,TRBJ2-1,TGCGCCAGCAGCCTAGCGGGAGCTGGTCTTTATGAGCAGTTCTTC,CASSLAGAGLYEQFF
.,TRBV7-2,few,TRBJ1-5,TGTGCCAGCAGCTTATCGGGATATAGCAATCAGCCCCAGCATTTT,CASSLSGYSNQPQHF
.,TRBV15,.,TRBJ2-1,TGTGCCACCAGCAGAGATCCCTCGGGCGGACTGTTGTATGAGCAGTTCTTC,CATSRDPSGGLLYEQFF
.,TRBV5-1,many,TRBJ2-7,TGCGCCAGCAGCTTGGATCAGAGGGCCTACGAGCAGTACTTC,CASSLDQRAYEQYF
.,TRBV20-1,.,TRBJ2-7,TGCAGTGCTAGAACGGGACAAGGTGCCTACGAGCAGTACTTC,CSARTGQGAYEQYF
.,TRBV4-2,.,TRBJ2-1,TGTGCCAGCAGCCAAGTCAGGGTAGACAATGAGCAGTTCTTC,CASSQVRVDNEQFF
.,TRBV27,once,TRBJ2-3,TGTGCCAGCACTGCTATAGGAACACCGACAGATACGCAGTATTTT,CASTAIGTPTDTQYF
TRBD2,TRBV19,.,TRBJ2-5,TGTGCCAGTAGTATTGGGCTAGCGGGAGTCATGATGGAGACCCAGTACTTC,CASSIGLAGVMMETQYF
TRBD2,TRBV20-1,.,TRBJ2-5,TGCAGTGCTAGCCCAGGACTAGCGGGGATTTACCAAGAGACCCAGTACTTC,CSASPGLAGIYQETQYF
TRBD1,TRBV2,.,TRBJ2-4,TGTGCCAGCAGCGGGACAGACTTCACGTTAGCCAAAAACATTCAGTACTTC,CASSGTDFTLAKNIQYF
.,TRBV7-9,.,TRBJ2-1,TGTGCCAGCAGCTTCCCCTCTAAGCAGTTCTTC,CASSFPSKQFF
.,TRBV5-1,once,TRBJ1-2,TGCGCCAGCGGCACCCAGGGGTGGGATGGCTACACCTTC,CASGTQGWDGYTF
TRBD1,TRBV4-1,many,TRBJ2-7,TGCGCCAGCAGCCAGAGGGACAGGGGGCTCGAGCAGTACTTC,CASSQRDRGLEQYF
TRBD1,TRBV29-1,.,TRBJ2-7,TGCAGCGTTGAAACAAAGGACAGGGGTTCCTACGAGCAGTACTTC,CSVETKDRGSYEQYF
TRBD2,TRBV20-1,.,TRBJ2-1,TGCAGTGCTAGAGGCCCAGCGGGATTGTGGAATGAGCAGTTCTTC,CSARGPAGLWNEQFF
TRBD2,TRBV20-1,few,TRBJ2-3,TGCAGTGCAACCGCTAGCGGGGCATTCACAGATACGCAGTATTTT,CSATASGAFTDTQYF
.,TRBV2,.,TRBJ2-5,TGTGCCAGCAGTCCCGACAAGCTCCAAGAGACCCAGTACTTC,CASSPDKLQETQYF
.,TRBV6-2/TRBV6-3,.,TRBJ2-5,TGTGCCAGCAGTTACAGTCCCCAAGAGACCCAGTACTTC,CASSYSPQETQYF
.,TRBV29-1,.,TRBJ2-5,TGCAGCGAACTAACACTAGGAGGGAGTCGGGAGACCCAGTACTTC,CSELTLGGSRETQYF
.,TRBV20-1,.,TRBJ2-4,TGCAGTGCTAGAGAAGAGGGTTGGTCCTACAAGCAGTACTTC,CSAREEGWSYKQYF
TRBD1,TRBV9,.,TRBJ1-1,TGTGCCAGCAGCCTACAGGGGTCGAGCACTGAAGCTTTCTTT,CASSLQGSSTEAFF
TRBD2,TRBV12-3/TRBV12-4,.,TRBJ2-3,TGTGCCAGCAGCCCCCCCCTAGCGGGAGTTGGCACAGATACGCAGTATTTT,CASSPPLAGVGTDTQYF
.,TRBV1,.,TRBJ2-7,TGCACCAGCAGCCGACACTGGGGACTAGCGGGAGGTACTTACCCCTACGAGCAGTACTTC,CTSSRHWGLAGGTYPYEQYF
.,TRBV20-1,many,TRBJ2-1,TGCAGTGCTAGTTTAGGGAACGAGCAGTTCTTC,CSASLGNEQFF
.,TRBV5-1,.,TRBJ2-5,TGCGCCAGCAGCTTGAACAGCGCGCAAGAGACCCAGTACTTC,CASSLNSAQETQYF
TRBD1,TRBV2,.,TRBJ1-5,TGTGCCAGCAGATCTCCCGGGACAGAGAATCAGCCCCAGCATTTT,CASRSPGTENQPQHF
.,TRBV6-2/TRBV6-3,few,TRBJ2-3,TGTGCCAGCAGTTACGAGCAGTTCACAGATACGCAGTATTTT,CASSYEQFTDTQYF
.,TRBV24-1,.,TRBJ2-7,TGTGCCACCAGTGATTGGGCCCCCGAGCAGTACTTC,CATSDWAPEQYF
TRBD2,TRBV7-8,few,TRBJ2-7,TGTGCCAGCAGCATCGTAGCGGGAGGGGCGATCTACGAGCAGTACTTC,CASSIVAGGAIYEQYF
TRBD1,TRBV3-1,.,TRBJ2-4,TGTGCCAGCAGCCCGCCGGGACAGATTAGGGACATTCAGTACTTC,CASSPPGQIRDIQYF
TRBD1,TRBV15,few,TRBJ1-5,TGTGCCACCAGCACAGGACCGGGACAGGGGAATCAGCCCCAGCATTTT,CATSTGPGQGNQPQHF
.,TRBV20-1,few,TRBJ2-3,TGCAGTGCCCGGACGTCCGTGACAGATACGCAGTATTTT,CSARTSVTDTQYF
.,TRBV29-1,few,TRBJ2-5,TGCAGCGCCCTGACAGGCCAAGAGACCCAGTACTTC,CSALTGQETQYF
.,TRBV5-5,.,TRBJ2-3,TGTGCCAGCAGCCGGCCCACCACAGATACGCAGTATTTT,CASSRPTTDTQYF
.,TRBV29-1,.,TRBJ2-5,TGCAGCGTTGATGGAGCCTCAGGGGCAGGGGAGACCCAGTACTTC,CSVDGASGAGETQYF
TRBD1,TRBV6-5,few,TRBJ1-6,TGTGCCAGCAGTTACGGGACAGGGTTTTCACCCCTCCACTTT,CASSYGTGFSPLHF
.,TRBV27,.,TRBJ1-5,TGTGCCAGCAGTTTATCCCGGGGGGCAGCCCAGCATTTT,CASSLSRGAAQHF
TRBD1,TRBV24-1,.,TRBJ2-3,TGTGCCACCAGTGACCCGACAGGGATCACAGATACGCAGTATTTT,CATSDPTGITDTQYF
TRBD2,TRBV5-6,few,TRBJ2-1,TGTGCCAGCAGCTTGTCCGGGAGACTAGCGGGATTGGATGAGCAGTTCTTC,CASSLSGRLAGLDEQFF
.,TRBV3-1,few,TRBJ1-1,TGTGCCAGCAGCCCGAGGGCCTTGGGGTACACTGAAGCTTTCTTT,CASSPRALGYTEAFF
.,TRBV10-3,.,TRBJ1-1,TGTGCCATCAATGGTAATGAGAACACTGAAGCTTTCTTT,CAINGNENTEAFF
TRBD2,TRBV12-5,once,TRBJ2-1,TGTGCGACATCGGGGGGTGAGCAGTTCTTC,CATSGGEQFF
TRBD2,TRBV12-3/TRBV12-4,.,TRBJ2-7,TGTGCCAGCAGTTTTAAGGGGACTACCTACTCCTACAATGAGCAGTACTTC,CASSFKGTTYSYNEQYF
TRBD1,TRBV2,few,TRBJ2-5,TGTGCCAGCACGGTCCAAAGGACAGGCTACCAAGAGACCCAGTACTTC,CASTVQRTGYQETQYF
.,TRBV29-1,.,TRBJ2-7,TGCAGCGTTAGAGGCGGTAGCTCCTACGAGCAGTACTTC,CSVRGGSSYEQYF